This T cell receptor (beta chain) stems from a study of T cells in Graves' hyperthyroidism and ophthalmopathy. Study summary: Blood was drawn when the patient was first diagnosed and still untreated.

Graves' hyperthyroidism was deemed stable absent ophthalmopathy progression within 18 months. The study enrolled patients aged 18 to 65 with newly diagnosed hyperthyroidism of under 2 months' duration. Uncontrolled infection, other autoimmune disease, pregnancy or lactation excluded patients. This clonotype was seen a few times. Authors of the study amplified TCR beta CDR3 regions from RNA transcripts. RT-PCR in the first round (using the HTBI primer set) targeted the TCR CDR3. TCRdb redid the calling of the multiplex PCR reads with MiXCR, one entry per CDR3 protein. This table has roughly 750,000 distinct CDR3 sequences, roughly 15% appearing once. This CDR3 contains 11 residues. Germline values: CDR1 DFQATT, CDR2 SNEGSKA (reference sequence). Trimming took off 6 bases at V and 7 bases at J, with 11 bases between the two ends.

The receptor was derived from a man between 18 and 29 years old with Graves' hyperthyroidism. The sequenced material came from blood. The chain uses TRBV20-1 and TRBJ2-3; D remains ambiguous. This chain's CDR3 is CSATWGNTQYF. CDR3 nucleotide sequence: TGCAGTGCCACTTGGGGTAATACGCAGTATTTT.